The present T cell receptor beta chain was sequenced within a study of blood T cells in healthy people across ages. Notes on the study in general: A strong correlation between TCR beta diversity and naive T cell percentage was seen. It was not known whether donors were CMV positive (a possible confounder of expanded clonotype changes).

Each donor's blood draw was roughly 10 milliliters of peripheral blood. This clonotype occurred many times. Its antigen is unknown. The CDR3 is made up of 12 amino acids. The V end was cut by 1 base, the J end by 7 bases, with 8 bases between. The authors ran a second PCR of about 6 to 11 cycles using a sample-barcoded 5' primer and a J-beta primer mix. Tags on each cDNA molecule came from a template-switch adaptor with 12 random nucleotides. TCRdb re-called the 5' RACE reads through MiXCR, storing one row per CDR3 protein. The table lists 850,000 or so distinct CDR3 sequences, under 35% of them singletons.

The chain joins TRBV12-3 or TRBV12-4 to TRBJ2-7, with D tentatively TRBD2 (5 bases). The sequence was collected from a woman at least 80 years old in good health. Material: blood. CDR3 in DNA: TGTGCCAGCAGTTTAGGAGGGTGGGAGCAGTACTTC. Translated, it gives CASSLGGWEQYF.